The rows below give T cell receptor beta chains drawn from one sample of a study of shared clonotypes between healthy human individuals. Profiling relied on immunoSEQ multiplex PCR, and the TCRdb table lists in-frame clones only, not all of them. The sample lists millions of clones, approximately 94% occurring once. The sample consisted of naive CD8+ T cells sorted from blood. These receptors were taken from a man between 18 and 35 years old in good health. Each CDR3 is given with its conserved first and last residue. The D gene is left open where the match is weak. Clone size is shown for a subset of rows, as once, few, many or a class of expanded clone.

d_call | clone_size | j_call | cdr3_length | v_call | cdr3_nt | cdr3_aa
. | . | TRBJ2-1 | 15 | TRBV2 | TGTGCCAGCAGTGAAAGCAGCGGCAGGGACAATGAGCAGTTCTTC | CASSESSGRDNEQFF
. | . | TRBJ2-2 | 13 | TRBV6-1 | TGTGCCAGCAGTGAGCTGGGTACCGGGGAGCTGTTTTTT | CASSELGTGELFF
. | . | TRBJ1-5 | 14 | TRBV27 | TGTGCCAGCAGCGACCGGGACAGCAATCAGCCCCAGCATTTT | CASSDRDSNQPQHF
. | . | TRBJ1-6 | 18 | TRBV4-3 | TGCGCCAGCAGCCAGGGCACAGGGTCCCCGGATTATAATTCACCCCTCCACTTT | CASSQGTGSPDYNSPLHF
. | . | TRBJ1-3 | 12 | TRBV7-9 | TGTGCCGCAAGGGGGATTCGTGACACCATATATTTT | CAARGIRDTIYF
TRBD2 | . | TRBJ2-1 | 15 | TRBV7-6 | TGTGCCAGCAGCCTACTAGCGGAGGAGGCTAATGAGCAGTTCTTC | CASSLLAEEANEQFF
TRBD2 | . | TRBJ2-4 | 17 | TRBV2 | TGTGCCAGCAGTGAGCTTTTCCCGGGACTAGCGGATAACATTCAGTACTTC | CASSELFPGLADNIQYF
. | . | TRBJ1-4 | 17 | TRBV4-1 | TGCGCCAGCAGCCAAGTTCATGCGGGACACACTAATGAAAAACTGTTTTTT | CASSQVHAGHTNEKLFF
. | . | TRBJ2-3 | 13 | TRBV11-2 | TGTGCCAGCAGCTTAGGGGGCAGGGATACGCAGTATTTT | CASSLGGRDTQYF
TRBD2 | . | TRBJ2-7 | 15 | TRBV29-1 | TGCAGCGCGGCGACTAGCGGGATTAGTTCCTACGAGCAGTACTTC | CSAATSGISSYEQYF
TRBD2 | . | TRBJ2-7 | 16 | TRBV6-6 | TGTGCCAGCAGTTACCCTAGCGGGGGGCACTCCTACGAGCAGTACTTC | CASSYPSGGHSYEQYF
TRBD1 | . | TRBJ1-5 | 16 | TRBV6-1 | TGTGCCAGCAGTGAAGGTCCAGGGGGGATTATACAGCCCCAGCATTTT | CASSEGPGGIIQPQHF
TRBD2 | once | TRBJ2-2 | 16 | TRBV30 | TGTGCCTGGAGTGTACAAAGCGGGGGGGCAGCCGGGGAGCTGTTTTTT | CAWSVQSGGAAGELFF
. | . | TRBJ2-7 | 12 | TRBV28 | TGTGCCAGCAGCCCCGACAGCTACGAGCAGTACTTC | CASSPDSYEQYF